This T cell receptor (beta chain) was retrieved from a study of early T cells in non-severe SARS-CoV-2 infection. Background on the study: The study sequenced bulk RNA from unsorted whole blood, with chains unpaired. General study results and limits: Sequences matched to VDJdb favored anti-spike CD8 responses, while private and CD4 specificities were missed.

Tagging with unique molecular identifiers was applied to individual cDNA molecules. Each CDR3 protein is one row after TCRdb ran MiXCR on the 5' RACE reads. The sample has some 77,000 distinct CDR3 sequences, around 5% seen once; the top ten hold roughly 7.3%. On this clonotype: No antigen is known for it.

This CDR3 spans 11 amino acids. The V gene's germline CDR1 is SQVTM and CDR2 ANQGSEA. V gave up 2 bases and J gave up 6 bases, with 6 bases separating them. This clonotype was sampled from an adult who was a healthcare worker with PCR-confirmed SARS-CoV-2 infection or an uninfected control (not recorded which). The material sequenced was whole blood, taken at baseline. The chain carries TRBV29-1 and TRBJ2-3; maybe TRBD1 (6 bases). The CDR3 DNA reads as TGCAGCGTTGAACAGGGGGATACGCAGTATTTT. It encodes CSVEQGDTQYF.